This T cell receptor beta chain was found in a study of T cell changes during pregnancy in multiple sclerosis. With 3 bases removed from V and 2 bases from J, the gap between germline ends came to 8 bases. The germline V gene has CDR1 MGHRA and CDR2 YSYEKL. The CDR3 has 13 residues. Clones were sequenced by immunoSEQ multiplex PCR, and TCRdb holds only the in-frame ones, with some missing. Of over 60,000 clones listed, 95% to 97% are singletons. The receptor comes from a female donor with multiple sclerosis, enrolled in a pregnancy study. This chain links TRBV4-1 with TRBJ2-7; TRBD1 might be the D (5 bases). The sample in question was CD8+ T cells from peripheral blood mononuclear cells, obtained after pregnancy. Written as DNA, the CDR3 is TGCGCCAGCAGCCACCAGACAGCCTACGAGCAGTACTTC. Amino acid sequence: CASSHQTAYEQYF.